One and the same sample provided the 9 T cell receptor beta chains below, sequenced in a study of blood T cells in healthy people across ages. Primed by a sample-barcoded 5' primer and a J-beta primer mix, a second PCR proceeded for roughly 7 to 11 cycles. Using its own MiXCR run on the 5' RACE reads, TCRdb lists one record per CDR3 protein. The repertoire includes roughly 2 million distinct CDR3 sequences, 40% to 55% of them detected once, and roughly 2.1% sits in the top ten. The material sequenced was blood. Receptor source: a woman in her 40s in good health.

J is TRBJ2-4 and V is TRBV6-2 or TRBV6-3; possibly TRBD2 for D (5 bases). The J call may be in error: the DNA end matches TRBJ2-5 better. Germline lookup yields CDR1 MNHEY and CDR2 SVGEGT. This CDR3 contains 14 residues. The CDR3 sequence: CASTTIISGETQYF. The CDR3 DNA follows: TGTGCCAGCACCACCATAATCTCGGGGGAGACCCAGTACTTC.

The sample holds a few counts of this clonotype. This rearrangement joins TRBV11-2 to TRBJ2-1; D perhaps matches TRBD1 (6 bases). V was shortened by 3 bases and J by 7 bases, with 10 bases between the two germline ends. CDR1 SGHAT and CDR2 FQNNGV come from the germline V gene. The CDR3 contains 13 residues. In nucleotides, the CDR3 is TGTGCCAGCAGCTTCGACAGGAGGAATGAGCAGTTCTTC. Translating it yields CASSFDRRNEQFF.

V and J are TRBV4-3 and TRBJ1-5; D call uncertain. The CDR3 totals 15 residues. Trimming removed 1 base at V and 5 bases at J, with 12 bases between. Germline CDR1 LGHNA, CDR2 YSLEER. The CDR3 DNA reads TGCGCCAGCAGCCAAGGGGTCTGGTCGGATCAGCCCCAGCATTTT. This encodes CASSQGVWSDQPQHF.

This clonotype showed up just a few times. The J gene is TRBJ2-4, the V gene TRBV2; D tentatively reads TRBD1 or TRBD2 (5 bases each). V lost 5 bases to trimming and J lost 2 bases, with 16 bases between them. CDR3 length: 16 amino acids. In germline, CDR1 is SNHLY, CDR2 FYNNEI. The CDR3 DNA reads as TGTGCCAGCAGTACCCTCTTCGGGGCAACCAAAAACATTCAGTACTTC. It encodes CASSTLFGATKNIQYF.

The chain has TRBV6-6 and TRBJ1-2; D ambiguous. V lost 2 bases and J lost 2, with 12 bases in between. The CDR3 loop spans 15 amino acids. The germline V gene has CDR1 MNHNY and CDR2 SVGAGI (reference sequence). The CDR3 is CASSYLTVGNYGYTF. The CDR3 DNA follows: TGTGCCAGCAGTTACCTGACGGTGGGGAACTATGGCTACACCTTC.

This clonotype turned up a few times. V gene TRBV29-1 combines with J gene TRBJ2-4; weak D call: TRBD2 (6 bases). Germline CDR1 reads SQVTM; CDR2 reads ANQGSEA. V lost 2 bases and J 15 bases, leaving 14 bases between the germline ends. CDR3 length equals 11 residues. The CDR3 coding sequence is TGCAGCGTTGAACCCCGGGACTCGGTGTACTTC. This translates into CSVEPRDSVYF.

The V call is TRBV6-5, the J call TRBJ2-7; D is perhaps TRBD2 (7 bases). The J call could be wrong; TRBJ2-5 is a better fit for the DNA end. The CDR3 length is 14 residues. CDR1 MNHEY and CDR2 SVGAGI come from the germline V gene. CDR3 residues: CASRPDGGRETQYF. As DNA, the CDR3 is TGTGCCAGCAGGCCGGACGGGGGGCGGGAGACCCAGTACTTC.

The V and J genes are TRBV20-1 and TRBJ1-2; TRBD1 matches 7 bases. CDR3 length equals 15 residues. J lost 4 bases, V lost 4 bases, and 12 bases had no gene match. CDR1 DFQATT and CDR2 SNEGSKA come from the germline V gene (reference sequence). The CDR3 here is CSAKRPGQMIYGYTF. CDR3 DNA sequence: TGCAGTGCTAAACGACCGGGACAGATGATCTATGGCTACACCTTC.

This clonotype was detected only a few times. CDR3 DNA: TGTGCCAGCAGCGGGCGCACACAGGGAGGTTCACCCCTCCACTTT. The encoded protein is CASSGRTQGGSPLHF. The V gene is TRBV7-2, the J gene TRBJ1-6; D might be TRBD1 (6 bases). The CDR3 covers 15 residues. Per germline, CDR1 SGHTA and CDR2 FQGNSA. Trimming removed 5 bases from V and 9 bases from J, with 17 bases in between.